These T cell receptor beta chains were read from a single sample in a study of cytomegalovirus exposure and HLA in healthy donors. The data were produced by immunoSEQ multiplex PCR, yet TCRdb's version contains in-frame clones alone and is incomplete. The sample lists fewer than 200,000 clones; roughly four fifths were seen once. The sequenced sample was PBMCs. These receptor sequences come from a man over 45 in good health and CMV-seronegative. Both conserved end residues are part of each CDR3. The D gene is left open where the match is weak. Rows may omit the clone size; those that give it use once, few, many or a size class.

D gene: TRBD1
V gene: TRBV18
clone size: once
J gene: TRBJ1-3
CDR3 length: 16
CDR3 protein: CASSPQGGNSGNTIYF
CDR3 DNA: TGTGCCAGCTCACCCCAGGGGGGCAACTCTGGAAACACCATATATTTT

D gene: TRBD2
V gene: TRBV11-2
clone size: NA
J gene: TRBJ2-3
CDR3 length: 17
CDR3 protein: CASSLSSGSAGTDTQYF
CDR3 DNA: TGTGCCAGCAGCTTATCCAGCGGGAGTGCGGGCACAGATACGCAGTATTTT

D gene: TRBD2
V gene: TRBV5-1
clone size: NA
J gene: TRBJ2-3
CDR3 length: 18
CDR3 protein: CASSPGLAGALSTDTQYF
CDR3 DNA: TGCGCCAGCAGCCCGGGACTAGCGGGGGCCCTTAGCACAGATACGCAGTATTTT

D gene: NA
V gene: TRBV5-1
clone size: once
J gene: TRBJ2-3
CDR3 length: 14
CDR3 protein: CASSLSSSTDTQYF
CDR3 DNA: TGCGCCAGCAGCTTGTCCAGTAGCACAGATACGCAGTATTTT

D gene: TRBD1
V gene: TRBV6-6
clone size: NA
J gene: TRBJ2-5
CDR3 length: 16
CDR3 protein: CASSYTGTGGLETQYF
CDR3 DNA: TGTGCCAGCAGTTACACCGGGACAGGGGGCTTGGAGACCCAGTACTTC

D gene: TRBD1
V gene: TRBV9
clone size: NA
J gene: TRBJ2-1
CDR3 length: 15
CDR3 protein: CASSAGQLIGNEQFF
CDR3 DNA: TGTGCCAGCAGCGCGGGACAGCTTATTGGCAATGAGCAGTTCTTC

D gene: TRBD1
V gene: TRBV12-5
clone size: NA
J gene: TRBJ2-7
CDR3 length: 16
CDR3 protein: CASYPNLTGFPHEQYF
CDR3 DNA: TGTGCTAGCTACCCAAACCTGACAGGGTTTCCCCACGAGCAGTACTTC

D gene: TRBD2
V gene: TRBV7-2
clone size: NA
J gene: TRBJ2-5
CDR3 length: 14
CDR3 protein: CASSFGLAVETQYF
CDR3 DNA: TGTGCCAGCAGCTTTGGACTAGCGGTGGAGACCCAGTACTTC

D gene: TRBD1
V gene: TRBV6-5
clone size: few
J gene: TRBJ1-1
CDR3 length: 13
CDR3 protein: CASKRDRVGNAFF
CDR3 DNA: TGTGCCAGCAAAAGGGACAGGGTCGGTAATGCTTTCTTT

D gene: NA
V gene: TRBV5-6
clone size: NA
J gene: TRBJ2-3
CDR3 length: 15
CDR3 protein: CASSLTGRSTDTQYF
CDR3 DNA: TGTGCCAGCAGCTTGACGGGTCGGAGCACAGATACGCAGTATTTT